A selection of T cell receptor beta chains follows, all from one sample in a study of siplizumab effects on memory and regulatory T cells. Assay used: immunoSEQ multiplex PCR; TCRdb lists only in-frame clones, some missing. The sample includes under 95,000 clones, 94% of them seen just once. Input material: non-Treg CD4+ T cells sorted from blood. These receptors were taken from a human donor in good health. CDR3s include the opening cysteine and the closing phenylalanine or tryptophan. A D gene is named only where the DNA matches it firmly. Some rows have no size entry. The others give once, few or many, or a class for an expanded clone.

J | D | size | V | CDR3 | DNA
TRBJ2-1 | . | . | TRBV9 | CASSVGGGGSYNEQFF | TGTGCCAGCAGCGTCGGAGGAGGGGGGTCCTACAATGAGCAGTTCTTC
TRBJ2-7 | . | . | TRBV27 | CASRRGYEQYF | TGTGCCAGCAGGAGGGGGTACGAGCAGTACTTC
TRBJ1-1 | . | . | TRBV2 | CASVSGVNTEAFF | TGTGCCAGCGTAAGCGGGGTTAACACTGAAGCTTTCTTT
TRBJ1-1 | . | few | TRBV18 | CASSSGQNTEAFF | TGTGCCAGCTCATCGGGACAGAACACTGAAGCTTTCTTT
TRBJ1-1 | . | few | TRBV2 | CASSEALGNTEAFF | TGTGCCAGCAGTGAAGCTCTGGGGAACACTGAAGCTTTCTTT
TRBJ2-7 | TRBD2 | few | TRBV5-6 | CASSLTSAAYEQYF | TGTGCCAGCAGCCTGACTAGCGCCGCCTACGAGCAGTACTTC
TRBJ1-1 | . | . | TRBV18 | CASSLGQQFVAFF | TGTGCCAGCTCACTAGGACAACAGTTCGTAGCTTTCTTT
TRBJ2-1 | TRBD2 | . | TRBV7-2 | CASSLARGGSEQFF | TGTGCCAGCAGCTTAGCCCGGGGGGGGAGTGAGCAGTTCTTC
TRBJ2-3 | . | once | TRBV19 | CASTLWEGDTQYF | TGTGCCAGTACCCTCTGGGAAGGAGATACGCAGTATTTT
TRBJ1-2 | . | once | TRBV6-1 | CASRQGSGYTF | TGTGCCAGCAGACAGGGATCTGGCTACACCTTC
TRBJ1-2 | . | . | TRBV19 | CATAQLTPFNYGYTF | TGTGCCACCGCGCAACTGACTCCCTTTAACTATGGCTACACCTTC
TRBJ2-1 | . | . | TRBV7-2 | CASSPGAAYNEQFF | TGTGCCAGCAGCCCCGGGGCGGCCTACAATGAGCAGTTCTTC
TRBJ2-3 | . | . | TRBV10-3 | CAIRVGDLDTQYF | TGTGCCATCAGGGTGGGGGATCTAGATACGCAGTATTTT
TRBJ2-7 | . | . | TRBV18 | CASSPGEAASYEQYF | TGTGCCAGCTCACCTGGGGAGGCCGCCTCCTACGAGCAGTACTTC
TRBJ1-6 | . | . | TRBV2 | CASSVGFSPLHF | TGTGCCAGCAGTGTAGGGTTTTCACCCCTCCACTTT
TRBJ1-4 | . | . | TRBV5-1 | CASSIGATNEKLFF | TGCGCCAGCAGCATCGGGGCAACTAATGAAAAACTGTTTTTT
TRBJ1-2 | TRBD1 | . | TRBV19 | CASSRDRATYGYTF | TGTGCCAGTAGTAGGGACAGGGCTACCTATGGCTACACCTTC
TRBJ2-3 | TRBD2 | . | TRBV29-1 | CSVDPGLAGVLYTQYF | TGCAGCGTTGACCCGGGACTAGCGGGAGTCCTCTATACGCAGTATTTT
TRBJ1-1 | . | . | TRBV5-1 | CASSLEMNTEAFF | TGCGCCAGCAGCTTGGAGATGAACACTGAAGCTTTCTTT
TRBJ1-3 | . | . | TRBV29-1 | CSAAASSGNTIYF | TGCAGCGCCGCCGCGAGCTCTGGAAACACCATATATTTT
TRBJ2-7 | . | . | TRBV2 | CASSEAGDTEQYF | TGTGCCAGCAGTGAAGCCGGAGATACGGAGCAGTACTTC
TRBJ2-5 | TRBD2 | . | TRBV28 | CASSPLAGLTGETQYF | TGTGCCAGCAGTCCTCTAGCGGGTCTCACGGGGGAGACCCAGTACTTC
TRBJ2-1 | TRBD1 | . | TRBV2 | CASRYTGGGPFHSYNEQFF | TGTGCCAGCAGATACACAGGGGGCGGGCCTTTCCACTCCTACAATGAGCAGTTCTTC
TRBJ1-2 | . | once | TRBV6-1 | CASSGESRVPGGYTF | TGTGCCAGCAGTGGAGAGAGCAGGGTTCCAGGAGGCTACACCTTC
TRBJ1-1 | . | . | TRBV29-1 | CSVYRAVTEAFF | TGCAGCGTCTACAGGGCGGTGACTGAAGCTTTCTTT
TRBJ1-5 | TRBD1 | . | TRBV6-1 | CASSESGGQGMLPQHF | TGTGCCAGCAGTGAAAGCGGGGGACAGGGGATGCTGCCCCAGCATTTT
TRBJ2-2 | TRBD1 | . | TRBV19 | CASSMGTGGANTGELFF | TGTGCCAGTAGTATGGGAACAGGGGGCGCGAACACCGGGGAGCTGTTTTTT